These 5 T cell receptor beta chains share one sample of origin, sequenced in a study of T-cell reconstitution after alpha-beta-depleted transplantation in children. It was with unique molecular identifiers that the TCRbeta library was prepared. TCRdb re-analysed the PCR reads in MiXCR, keeping a single row per CDR3 protein. This table holds 500,000 or so distinct CDR3 sequences, 30% to 35% found once. Specimen: PBMCs from the stem cell graft donor, collected from the stem cell graft. The receptors stem from a human donor who donated a stem cell graft to a child with aplastic anemia.

The V gene is TRBV27, the J gene TRBJ1-2; TRBD1 agrees at 7 bases. The germline V gene encodes CDR1 MNHEY and CDR2 SMNVEV (reference sequence). With 3 bases clipped from V and 5 bases from J, the junction kept 12 bases outside the gene matches. The CDR3 runs to 16 residues. The CDR3 DNA sequence: TGTGCCAGCAGTTTCCGGGGACAGACCCCAGGGTATGGCTACACCTTC. Its protein is CASSFRGQTPGYGYTF.

V and J are TRBV10-2 and TRBJ2-1, with 13 bases matching TRBD2. The CDR3 covers 17 residues. CDR1 is WSHSY and CDR2 is SAAADI in the germline V gene. Losses at the gene ends were 7 bases for V and 1 base for J; bases not matched to a gene: 7. The CDR3 region has the DNA TGCGCCAGCAAGGTACTAGCGGGAGGGGAGTCCTACAATGAGCAGTTCTTC. Translation gives CASKVLAGGESYNEQFF.

The chain joins TRBV21-1 to TRBJ2-7; no check of the table's D call, TRBD2, against the DNA was made. TRBV21-1 is a pseudogene. The length of the CDR3 is 17 residues. The CDR3 sequence: CASSESGTSGVSYEQYV. CDR3 DNA sequence: TGTGCCAGCAGCGAAAGCGGGACTAGCGGGGTCTCCTACGAGCAGTACGTC.

V and J are TRBV4-2 and TRBJ2-3; TRBD2 aligns across 7 bases. The CDR3 totals 17 residues. With V trimmed by 0 bases and J by 2 bases, 8 bases remained unmatched. Germline CDR1 LGHNA, CDR2 YNFKEQ. The CDR3 bases are TGTGCCAGCAGCCAAGATCCGGGCGGGAGAAACACAGATACGCAGTATTTT. Translating it yields CASSQDPGGRNTDTQYF.

This sequence joins TRBV28 and TRBJ2-4; a possible D gene is TRBD1 (5 bases). Germline V gene lookup returns CDR1 MDHEN and CDR2 SYDVKM. Between the trimmed V and J ends, which lost 4 bases and 7 bases, there was a span of 17 bases. The CDR3 is made up of 15 amino acids. As DNA, the CDR3 is TGTGCCAGCAGTTCCCGCCCGCCGGACACTAACATTCAGTACTTC. Translating gives CASSSRPPDTNIQYF.